This TCR beta chain appears in the sequencing data of a study of T cell repertoires in cytomegalovirus infection. As for the study in general: CMV infection together with matching HLA type was indicated by public TCR beta signatures.

TCRdb reprocessed the reads with MiXCR, giving one entry per CDR3 protein. The sample has about 260,000 distinct CDR3 sequences, around 15% seen once. This clonotype occurred many times. Its antigen is not identified. Findings and limits, study-wide: Public TCR beta family frequency separated CMV-and-HLA carriers, including in an independent cohort.

V lost 5 bases to trimming and J lost 4 bases, with 12 bases between them. The CDR3 contains 14 residues. Germline V CDR1 and CDR2: SNHLY, FYNNEI. The chain carries TRBV2 and TRBJ1-5, with D unclear. The material sequenced was PBMCs. The receptor was derived from a human donor in good health (CMV status not recorded). Some clones in this sample may be carry-over from other donors' samples. The CDR3 sequence is CASSKDGENQPQHF. The DNA for the CDR3 is TGTGCCAGCAGTAAGGACGGGGAAAATCAGCCCCAGCATTTT.